This TCR beta chain was sequenced for a study of T cells after yellow fever vaccination. General observations from the study: Overall, a small share of clonotypes was seen in both CD4 and CD8 compartments. Sorted repertoires could include abundant contaminating clonotypes from bulk cells. Among primary-vaccination clones, most reappeared after the booster, at 96% for CD4 and 88% for CD8.

Concerning this clonotype itself: What it recognizes is unknown.

A single record per CDR3 protein comes from TCRdb applying MiXCR to the 5' RACE reads. Of 150,000 to 200,000 distinct CDR3 sequences listed, around 9.7% are singletons. Sequenced material: CD8+ T cells sorted from PBMCs, taken 45 days after the yellow fever booster vaccination. This receptor was obtained from a man aged 18-30 years who received the YFV17D yellow fever vaccine.

CDR3 nucleotide sequence: TGCAGCGGCCGGGACAGGGGCACCAATGAGCAGTTCTTC. Translating gives CSGRDRGTNEQFF. The chain combines TRBV29-1 with TRBJ2-1, with 10 bases aligning to TRBD1. Germline trimming cut 7 bases from V and 6 bases from J; bases unmatched to any gene: 6. In germline, CDR1 is SQVTM, CDR2 ANQGSEA. CDR3 size: 13 residues.